This T cell receptor beta chain was found in a study of T cells expressing NK-cell markers (dated by TCRdb to 2018 to 2020). Regarding the research as a whole: Seven or eight donors provided sorted CD3+CD56+NKG2C+, CD3+CD56+NKG2C- and CD3+CD56-NKG2C+ T-cell subsets, whose TCR beta-chain repertoires were profiled. The study sequenced eight donors, all healthy volunteers chosen at random: three men and five women. Among the eight sequenced donors, only one was HCMV-seronegative, while the other seven were HCMV-seropositive. Illumina HiSeq 2000/2500, MiSeq or NextSeq was used to sequence libraries as 2 x 150 bp reads.

These reads were obtained on an Illumina HiSeq 2000. The TCR beta cDNA libraries were made using 5'RACE template switching, a step that added both a universal primer site and unique molecular identifiers. cDNA synthesis was primed from the TCR beta constant segment, followed by two successive PCR amplification steps. The authors processed their data as follows. MIGEC was used to demultiplex reads and group reads by UMI, and MiTCR was used to assemble and quantify clonotypes. To exclude erroneous sequences, only TCR cDNA sequences supported by at least two reads were retained. The tcR package was used for downstream repertoire analysis, with clonotypes matched between fractions based on CDR3 nucleotide sequence plus V segment. Antigen specificity was annotated against VDJdb with VDJmatch, allowing one amino acid substitution in CDR3. TCRdb reprocessed the reads, so every CDR3 protein sequence counts as one entry and DNA is not shown. In this record, the V and J calls reflect TCRdb's handling and not the investigators' own analysis. This sample's listing comprises roughly 110,000 distinct CDR3 sequences. The top ten clones comprise around 18% of the sample.

The research as a whole found: Whether the expanded NKG2C-expressing T cell clones were specific for HCMV antigens was left unclear. For five or six donors, the dominant CD3+CD56+NKG2C+ clonotypes were among the top 10 CD8+ clonotypes and accounted for roughly 1.0-8% of CD8+ T cells. Those dominant clonotypes were again the most abundant among CD3+CD56-NKG2C+ cells in a few donors, at about 28.3-60.1%.

CDR1 and CDR2, looked up from the germline V gene (reference sequence), are MNHEY and SMNVEV. The CDR3 runs 14 residues from the cysteine to the phenylalanine. The coding DNA is unavailable. A commercial ELISA kit detecting HCMV-specific IgG in serum was used to determine HCMV serostatus. Peripheral blood mononuclear cells were isolated from blood by Ficoll density gradient centrifugation. Concerning this clonotype itself: The clone's antigen remains unknown.

The sequencing input was blood T cells: a sorted CD56 or NKG2C T cell subset, CD4+ or CD8+ T cells, or bulk PBMC T cells (not recorded which). The chain is assembled from TRBV27 and TRBJ2-3. The TCR sequence derives from a woman between 18 and 69 years old in good health. The CDR3 reads CASSLETNTDTQYF.